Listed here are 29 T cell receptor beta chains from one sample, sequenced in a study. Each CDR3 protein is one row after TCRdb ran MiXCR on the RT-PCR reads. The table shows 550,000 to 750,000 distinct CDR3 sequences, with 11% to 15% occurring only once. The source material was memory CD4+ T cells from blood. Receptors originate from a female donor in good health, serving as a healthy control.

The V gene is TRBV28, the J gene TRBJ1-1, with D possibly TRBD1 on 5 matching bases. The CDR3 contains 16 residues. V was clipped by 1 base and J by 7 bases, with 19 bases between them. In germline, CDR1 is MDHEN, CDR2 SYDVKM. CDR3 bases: TGTGCCAGCAGTTTATTCCCCTCCGGCAGGGAGGTTGAAGCTTTCTTT. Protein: CASSLFPSGREVEAFF.

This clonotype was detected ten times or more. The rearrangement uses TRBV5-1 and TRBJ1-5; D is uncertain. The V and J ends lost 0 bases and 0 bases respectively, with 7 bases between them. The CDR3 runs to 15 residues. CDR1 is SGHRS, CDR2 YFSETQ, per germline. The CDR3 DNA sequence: TGCGCCAGCAGCTTGGAGCCCTCTAGCAATCAGCCCCAGCATTTT. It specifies CASSLEPSSNQPQHF.

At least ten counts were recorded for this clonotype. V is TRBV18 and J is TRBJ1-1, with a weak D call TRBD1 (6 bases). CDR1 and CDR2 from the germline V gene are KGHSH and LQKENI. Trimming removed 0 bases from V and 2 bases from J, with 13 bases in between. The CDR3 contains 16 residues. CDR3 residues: CASSPPVGGINTEAFF. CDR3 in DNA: TGTGCCAGCTCACCACCGGTAGGGGGAATAAACACTGAAGCTTTCTTT.

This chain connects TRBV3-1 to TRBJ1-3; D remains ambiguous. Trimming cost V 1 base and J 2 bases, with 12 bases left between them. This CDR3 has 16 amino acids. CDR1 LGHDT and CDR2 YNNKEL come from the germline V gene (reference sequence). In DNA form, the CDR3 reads TGTGCCAGCAGCCAAGGGTCCAGGATCACTGGAAACACCATATATTTT. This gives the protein CASSQGSRITGNTIYF.

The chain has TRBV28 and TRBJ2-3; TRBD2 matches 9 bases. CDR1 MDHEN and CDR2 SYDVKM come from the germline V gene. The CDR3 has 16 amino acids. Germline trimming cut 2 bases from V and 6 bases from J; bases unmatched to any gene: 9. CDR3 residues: CASSLRAGGPNDTQYF. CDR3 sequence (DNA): TGTGCCAGCAGTTTACGGGCGGGAGGGCCGAATGATACGCAGTATTTT.

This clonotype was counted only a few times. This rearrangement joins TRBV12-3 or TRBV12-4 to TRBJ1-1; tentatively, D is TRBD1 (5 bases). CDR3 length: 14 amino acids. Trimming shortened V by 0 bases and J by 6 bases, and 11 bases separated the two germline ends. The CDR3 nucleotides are TGTGCCAGCAGTTTAGCGTGGGGGAGTTCTGAAGCTTTCTTT. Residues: CASSLAWGSSEAFF.

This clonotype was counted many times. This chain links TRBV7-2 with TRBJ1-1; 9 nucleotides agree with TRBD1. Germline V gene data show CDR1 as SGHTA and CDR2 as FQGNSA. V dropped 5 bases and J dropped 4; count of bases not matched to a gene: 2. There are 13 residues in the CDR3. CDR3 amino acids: CASSATGGTEAFF. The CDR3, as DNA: TGTGCCAGCAGCGCGACAGGGGGCACTGAAGCTTTCTTT.

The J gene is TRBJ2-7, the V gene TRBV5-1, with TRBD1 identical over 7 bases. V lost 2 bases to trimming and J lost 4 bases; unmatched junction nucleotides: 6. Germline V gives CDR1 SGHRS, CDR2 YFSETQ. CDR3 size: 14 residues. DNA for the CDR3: TGCGCCAGCAGCTTAACAGGGGCGCAGTACGAGCAGTACTTC. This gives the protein CASSLTGAQYEQYF.

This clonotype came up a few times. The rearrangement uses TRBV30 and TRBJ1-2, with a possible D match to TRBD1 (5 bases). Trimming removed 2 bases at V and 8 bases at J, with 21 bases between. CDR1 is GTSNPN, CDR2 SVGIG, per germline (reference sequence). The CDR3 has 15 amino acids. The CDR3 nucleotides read TGTGCCTGGAGTCAATCCCGTCAGGGTCTTTCGGGCTACACCTTC. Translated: CAWSQSRQGLSGYTF.

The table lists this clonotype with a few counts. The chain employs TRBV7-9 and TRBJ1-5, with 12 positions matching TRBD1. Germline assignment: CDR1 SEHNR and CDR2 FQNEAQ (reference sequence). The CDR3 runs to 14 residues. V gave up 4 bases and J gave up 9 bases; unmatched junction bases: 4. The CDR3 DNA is TGTGCCAGCAGCTCCGGGACAGGGGGCAGGCCCCAGCATTTT. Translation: CASSSGTGGRPQHF.

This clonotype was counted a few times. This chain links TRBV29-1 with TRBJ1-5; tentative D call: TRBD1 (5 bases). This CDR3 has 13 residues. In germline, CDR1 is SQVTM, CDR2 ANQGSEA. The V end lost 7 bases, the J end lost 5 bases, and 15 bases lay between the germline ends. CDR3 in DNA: TGCAGCGCCGCGGGGGATGGGGATCAGCCCCAGCATTTT. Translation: CSAAGDGDQPQHF.

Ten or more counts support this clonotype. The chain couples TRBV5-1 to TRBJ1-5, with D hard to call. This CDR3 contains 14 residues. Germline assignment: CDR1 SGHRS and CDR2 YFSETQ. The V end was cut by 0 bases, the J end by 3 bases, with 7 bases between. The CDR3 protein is CASSLGTANQPQHF. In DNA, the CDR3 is TGCGCCAGCAGCTTGGGAACTGCCAATCAGCCCCAGCATTTT.

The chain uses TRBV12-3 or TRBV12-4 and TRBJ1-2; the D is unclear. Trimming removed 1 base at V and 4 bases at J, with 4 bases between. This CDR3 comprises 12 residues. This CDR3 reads CASSLVSYGYTF. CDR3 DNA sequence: TGTGCCAGCAGTTTAGTCAGCTATGGCTACACCTTC.

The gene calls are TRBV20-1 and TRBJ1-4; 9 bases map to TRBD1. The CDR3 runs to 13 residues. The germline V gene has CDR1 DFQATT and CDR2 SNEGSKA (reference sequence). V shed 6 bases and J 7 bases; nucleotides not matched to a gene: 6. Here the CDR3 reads CSARWDRAEKLFF. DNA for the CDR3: TGCAGTGCGAGATGGGACAGGGCTGAAAAACTGTTTTTT.

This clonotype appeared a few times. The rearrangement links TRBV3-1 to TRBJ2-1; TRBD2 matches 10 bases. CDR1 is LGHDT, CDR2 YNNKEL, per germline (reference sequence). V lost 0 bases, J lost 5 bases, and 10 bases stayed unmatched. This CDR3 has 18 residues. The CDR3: CASSQDYPSGSSNNEQFF. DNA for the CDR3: TGTGCCAGCAGCCAAGATTATCCTAGCGGGAGCTCTAACAATGAGCAGTTCTTC.

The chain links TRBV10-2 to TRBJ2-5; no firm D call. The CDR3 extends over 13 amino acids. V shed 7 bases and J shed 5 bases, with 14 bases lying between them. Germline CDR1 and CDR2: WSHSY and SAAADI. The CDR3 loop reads CASMDPHSETQYF. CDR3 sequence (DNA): TGCGCCAGCATGGACCCCCATTCGGAGACCCAGTACTTC.

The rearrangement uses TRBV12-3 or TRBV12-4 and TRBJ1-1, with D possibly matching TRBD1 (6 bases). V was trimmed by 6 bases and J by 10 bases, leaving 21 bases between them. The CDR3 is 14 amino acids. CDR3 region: CASSLIRQVMGAFF. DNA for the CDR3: TGTGCCAGCAGCCTAATACGACAGGTAATGGGAGCTTTCTTT.

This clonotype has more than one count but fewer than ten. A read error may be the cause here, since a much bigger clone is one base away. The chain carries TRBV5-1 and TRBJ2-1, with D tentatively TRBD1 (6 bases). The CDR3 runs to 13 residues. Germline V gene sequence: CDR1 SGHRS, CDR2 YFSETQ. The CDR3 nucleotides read TGCGCCAGCGAAACAGGGTCTCGCGATGAGCATTTCTTC. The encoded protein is CASETGSRDEHFF.

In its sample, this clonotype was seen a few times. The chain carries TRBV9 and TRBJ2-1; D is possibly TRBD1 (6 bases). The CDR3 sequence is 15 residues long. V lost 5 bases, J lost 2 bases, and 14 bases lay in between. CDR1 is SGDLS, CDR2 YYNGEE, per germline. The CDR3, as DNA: TGTGCCAGCAGTCAGCGACAGGACACCTACAATGAGCAGTTCTTC. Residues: CASSQRQDTYNEQFF.

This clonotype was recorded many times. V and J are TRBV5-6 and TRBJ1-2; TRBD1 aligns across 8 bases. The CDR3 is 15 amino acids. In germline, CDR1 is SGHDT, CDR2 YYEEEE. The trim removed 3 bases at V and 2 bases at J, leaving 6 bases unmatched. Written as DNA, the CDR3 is TGTGCCAGCAGCTGGACGGACAGGGACAACTATGGCTACACCTTC. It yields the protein CASSWTDRDNYGYTF.

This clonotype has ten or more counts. The CDR3 here is CATFTGQGDGYTF. The DNA for the CDR3 is TGTGCCACCTTCACCGGACAGGGGGATGGCTACACCTTC. The gene calls are TRBV12-3 or TRBV12-4 and TRBJ1-2, with 10 bases fitting TRBD1. The CDR3 runs to 13 residues. The trim removed 10 bases at V and 6 bases at J, leaving 8 bases unmatched.

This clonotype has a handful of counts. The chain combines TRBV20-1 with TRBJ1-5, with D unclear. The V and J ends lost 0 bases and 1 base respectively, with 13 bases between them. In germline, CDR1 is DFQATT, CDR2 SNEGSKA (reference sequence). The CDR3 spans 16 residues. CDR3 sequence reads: CSARDPRGLSNQPQHF. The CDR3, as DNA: TGCAGTGCTAGAGATCCCCGGGGATTAAGCAATCAGCCCCAGCATTTT.

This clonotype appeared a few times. CDR3 sequence (DNA): TGCAGTGCTAGAGACAGCAGCGGGGGACAGGACGAGCAGTACTTC. Translating it yields CSARDSSGGQDEQYF. The rearrangement joins TRBV20-1 to TRBJ2-7; D possibly matches TRBD1 or TRBD2 (8 bases each). Germline V gives CDR1 DFQATT, CDR2 SNEGSKA (reference sequence). The CDR3 covers 15 residues. Deletions cut 0 bases from V and 5 bases from J, with 17 bases between.

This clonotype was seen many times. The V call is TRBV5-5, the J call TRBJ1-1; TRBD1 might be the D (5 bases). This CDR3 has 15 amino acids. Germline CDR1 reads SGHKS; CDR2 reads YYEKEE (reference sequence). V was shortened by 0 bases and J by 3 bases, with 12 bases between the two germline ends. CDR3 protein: CASSLGGARDTEAFF. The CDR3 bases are TGTGCCAGCAGCTTGGGAGGGGCGCGGGACACTGAAGCTTTCTTT.

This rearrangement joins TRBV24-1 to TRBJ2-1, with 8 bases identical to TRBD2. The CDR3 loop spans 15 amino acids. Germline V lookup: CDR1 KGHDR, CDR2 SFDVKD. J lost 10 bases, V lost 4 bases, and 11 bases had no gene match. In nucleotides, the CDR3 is TGTGCCACCAGTGACGGGACTAGTTTGGGGCTCGAGCAGTTCTTC. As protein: CATSDGTSLGLEQFF.

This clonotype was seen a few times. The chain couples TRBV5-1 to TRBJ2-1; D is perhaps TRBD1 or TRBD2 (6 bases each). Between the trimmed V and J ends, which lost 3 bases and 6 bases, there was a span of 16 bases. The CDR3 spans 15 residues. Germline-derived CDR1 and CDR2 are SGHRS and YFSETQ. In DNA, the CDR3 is TGCGCCAGCAGCTCACAGGGAGGTACTGGCAATGAGCAGTTCTTC. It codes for CASSSQGGTGNEQFF.

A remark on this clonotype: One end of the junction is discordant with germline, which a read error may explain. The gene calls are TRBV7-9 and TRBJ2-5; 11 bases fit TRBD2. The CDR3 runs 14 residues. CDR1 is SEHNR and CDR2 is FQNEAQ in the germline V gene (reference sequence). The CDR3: CASRETGTSGRRHF. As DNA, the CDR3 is TGTGCCAGCAGGGAAACCGGGACTAGCGGCCGCCGGCACTTC.

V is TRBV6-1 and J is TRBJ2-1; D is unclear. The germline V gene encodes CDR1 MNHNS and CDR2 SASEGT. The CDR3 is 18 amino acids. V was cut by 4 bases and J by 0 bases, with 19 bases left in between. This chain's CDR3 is CASSGTYDRPRSYNEQFF. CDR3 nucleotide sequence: TGTGCCAGCAGTGGGACCTACGACCGGCCCCGCTCCTACAATGAGCAGTTCTTC.

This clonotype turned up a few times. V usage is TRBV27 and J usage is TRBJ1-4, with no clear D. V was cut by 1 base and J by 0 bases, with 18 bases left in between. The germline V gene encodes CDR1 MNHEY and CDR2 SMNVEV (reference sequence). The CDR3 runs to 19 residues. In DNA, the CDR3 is TGTGCCAGCAGTTTATATGATTTAGGACGGCCTCCAACTAATGAAAAACTGTTTTTT. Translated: CASSLYDLGRPPTNEKLFF.